This T cell receptor (beta chain) was captured by sequencing in a study of regulatory T cells in long-lasting Graves disease. CDR3 length: 14 amino acids. Germline loops: CDR1 KGHSH, CDR2 LQKENI. The V gene lost 3 bases and the J gene lost 5 bases, with 11 bases spanning the gap. This clonotype was observed many times. Time point: newly diagnosed GD, antithyroid drugs for less than 3 months. PBMC RNA served as the TCR library source. CDR3-region Arm-PCR and iRepertoire HTBI primers produced the TCR beta libraries. TCRdb itself ran the multiplex PCR reads through MiXCR, one entry per CDR3 protein. The table includes roughly 520,000 distinct CDR3 sequences, approximately 12% detected once. These same data were also listed under a study on T cells in Graves' hyperthyroidism and ophthalmopathy. That publication notes: Each diagnosis drew on symptoms, thyroxine, TRAb, thyroid ultrasound and orbital computed tomography findings.

The sample was peripheral blood mononuclear cells (PBMCs), taken at new diagnosis, from a patient treated with antithyroid drugs. The TCR was taken from a woman aged 30 to 39 with Graves disease. The chain employs TRBV18 and TRBJ1-5; D unresolved. CDR3 region: CASSPPDGHQPQHF. The CDR3 DNA reads TGTGCCAGCTCACCGCCGGACGGACATCAGCCCCAGCATTTT.